The 6 T cell receptor beta chains presented below share a single source sample, sequenced in a study of blood T cell repertoires in COVID-19. Libraries were prepared by immunoSEQ multiplex PCR; TCRdb keeps only in-frame clonotypes and omits some of them. The sample lists approximately 60,000 clones, around 88% seen once, with around 6.3% in the top ten. Sequenced material: peripheral blood. The receptors come from a human donor in a cohort sampled during active COVID-19.

The gene calls are TRBV2 and TRBJ1-4; 8 bases line up with TRBD1. CDR3 size: 15 residues. Germline V gives CDR1 SNHLY, CDR2 FYNNEI. The V gene end was trimmed by 2 bases and the J gene end by 8 bases; junction bases not matched to a gene: 7. DNA for the CDR3: TGTGCCAGCAGTGAACGGGGACAGGTTTGGGAAAAACTGTTTTTT. It codes for CASSERGQVWEKLFF. Filled out from reference TRBV2 and TRBJ1-4, the complete variable domain reads EPEVTQTPSHQVTQMGQEVILRCVPISNHLYFYWYRQILGQKVEFLVSFYNNEISEKSEIFDDQFSVERPDGSNFTLKIRSTKLEDSAMYFCASSERGQVWEKLFFGSGTQLSVL.

The J gene is TRBJ1-2, the V gene TRBV6-2 or TRBV6-3; 8 bases line up with TRBD1. CDR1 MNHEY and CDR2 SVGEGT come from the germline V gene. The CDR3 has 15 amino acids. V lost 5 bases to trimming and J lost 2 bases; unmatched junction nucleotides: 7. The CDR3 spells CASSPPDRANYGYTF. As DNA, the CDR3 is TGTGCCAGCAGTCCCCCGGACAGGGCCAACTATGGCTACACCTTC.

This clone was seen once. J is TRBJ1-6 and V is TRBV11-2; D may be TRBD1 (5 bases). Per the germline V gene, CDR1 is SGHAT and CDR2 is FQNNGV. This CDR3 spans 15 amino acids. Trimming removed 6 bases from V and 0 bases from J, with 9 bases in between. The CDR3 region has the DNA TGTGCCAGCAGACTCGACAGCTCCTATAATTCACCCCTCCACTTT. Its translation: CASRLDSSYNSPLHF. The full variable domain, its missing parts supplied by reference TRBV11-2 and TRBJ1-6, is EAGVAQSPRYKIIEKRQSVAFWCNPISGHATLYWYQQILGQGPKLLIQFQNNGVVDDSQLPKDRFSAERLKGVDSTLKIQPAKLEDSAVYLCASRLDSSYNSPLHFGNGTRLTVT.

The J gene is TRBJ2-1, the V gene TRBV2; TRBD2 matches at 16 bases. Germline CDR1 and CDR2: SNHLY and FYNNEI. This CDR3 contains 16 residues. J lost 9 bases, V lost 6 bases, and 8 bases had no gene match. The DNA for the CDR3 is TGTGCCAGCAGAGCCGGGACTAGCGGGAGGGCCGGTGAGCAGTTCTTC. This encodes CASRAGTSGRAGEQFF.

This clone was observed a few times. The V and J genes are TRBV21-1 and TRBJ1-2; TRBD1, the table's D call, was not compared with the DNA. TRBV21-1 is given as a pseudogene. The length of the CDR3 is 14 residues. CDR3 coding DNA: TGTGCCAGCAGCATTCCGGGACAGGGGAATGGCTACACCTTC. Translating gives CASSIPGQGNGYTF.

The table lists this clone with a few counts. The V gene is TRBV5-6, the J gene TRBJ1-2, with D perhaps TRBD1 (5 bases). Per the germline V gene, CDR1 is SGHDT and CDR2 is YYEEEE. There are 13 residues in the CDR3. V lost 0 bases to trimming and J lost 8 bases, with 11 bases between them. The CDR3 bases are TGTGCCAGCAGCTTGGAGACAGTTCCGGGCTACACCTTC. It codes for CASSLETVPGYTF.